Listed below are T cell receptor beta chains from one sample, sequenced in a study of OX40 agonist ivuxolimab in advanced cancers. This table comes from immunoSEQ multiplex PCR, and its TCRdb copy is limited to in-frame clones, with some not included. The sample carries nearly 45,000 clones, around 89% recorded once. The starting material was CD4+ or CD8+ T cells sorted from blood, obtained in a trial of the OX40 agonist ivuxolimab. These receptors were obtained from an adult with an advanced solid tumor such as melanoma, head and neck, liver or kidney cancer. Each CDR3 is given with its conserved first and last residue. A D gene is named only where the DNA matches it firmly. A row's size may be missing; if present it is once, few, many or a size class.

V gene: TRBV19
clone size: NA
J gene: TRBJ1-1
D gene: NA
CDR3 DNA: TGTGCCAGTCTTCCCGGGACCTTGAACACTGAAGCTTTCTTT
CDR3 protein: CASLPGTLNTEAFF

V gene: TRBV7-9
clone size: once
J gene: TRBJ2-7
D gene: TRBD1
CDR3 DNA: TGTGCCAGCAGCTCGGACAGGCTAACCTACGAGCAGTACTTC
CDR3 protein: CASSSDRLTYEQYF

V gene: TRBV7-9
clone size: NA
J gene: TRBJ2-7
D gene: TRBD1
CDR3 DNA: TGTGCCAGCAGCTTAGAGGACAGGTTCTACGAGCAGTACTTC
CDR3 protein: CASSLEDRFYEQYF

V gene: TRBV5-4
clone size: NA
J gene: TRBJ1-1
D gene: NA
CDR3 DNA: TGTGCCAGCAGCTTGGTTGGAGGGTCCACTGAAGCTTTCTTT
CDR3 protein: CASSLVGGSTEAFF

V gene: TRBV7-2
clone size: NA
J gene: TRBJ2-7
D gene: NA
CDR3 DNA: TGTGCCAGCAGTTCAAACTACGAGCAGTACTTC
CDR3 protein: CASSSNYEQYF

V gene: TRBV14
clone size: NA
J gene: TRBJ2-3
D gene: TRBD2
CDR3 DNA: TGTGCCAGCAGCCAAGATGGACTAGCGGGAACGAATCGAAACACAGATACGCAGTATTTT
CDR3 protein: CASSQDGLAGTNRNTDTQYF

V gene: TRBV5-1
clone size: NA
J gene: TRBJ1-3
D gene: NA
CDR3 DNA: TGCGCCAGCAGCGGACTCTCCCGCTCTGGAAACACCATATATTTT
CDR3 protein: CASSGLSRSGNTIYF

V gene: TRBV9
clone size: NA
J gene: TRBJ2-1
D gene: NA
CDR3 DNA: TGTGCCAGCAGCGTAGAAGGTAGCCTAGCAAGTGATGAGCAGTTCTTC
CDR3 protein: CASSVEGSLASDEQFF

V gene: TRBV5-1
clone size: once
J gene: TRBJ2-3
D gene: NA
CDR3 DNA: TGCGCCAGCAGCTTGGTAAGCCGTTGGGGGATTGCTGCAGATACGCAGTATTTT
CDR3 protein: CASSLVSRWGIAADTQYF

V gene: TRBV7-9
clone size: NA
J gene: TRBJ1-3
D gene: NA
CDR3 DNA: TGTGCCAGCAGCCCACAACGGGGCTCTGGAAACACCATATATTTT
CDR3 protein: CASSPQRGSGNTIYF